Presented here are 2 T cell receptor beta chains from one specimen sequenced in a study of cytomegalovirus exposure and HLA in healthy donors. The study ran its PCR with 60 Vbeta and 13 Jbeta primers. Profiled with immunoSEQ multiplex PCR; TCRdb holds only in-frame clones, not every one. The repertoire includes 100,000 to 150,000 clones, about 73% of them detected once, and roughly 3% sits in the top ten. The sample taken for sequencing was PBMCs. All receptors come from a human donor in good health.

In this sample, this clone turned up a few times. The V and J genes are TRBV5-1 and TRBJ2-3, with D possibly matching TRBD2 (6 bases). The V gene's germline CDR1 is SGHRS and CDR2 YFSETQ. V shed 3 bases and J shed 3 bases, with 14 bases lying between them. This CDR3 spans 15 amino acids. CDR3 region: CASSWGGAKTDTQYF. CDR3 nucleotides: TGCGCCAGCAGCTGGGGCGGGGCGAAAACAGATACGCAGTATTTT.

V gene TRBV9 combines with J gene TRBJ2-3; TRBD1 is a possible D gene (5 bases). This CDR3 contains 16 residues. The germline V and J ends were trimmed by 3 bases and 4 bases, with 18 bases remaining between them. The germline V gene encodes CDR1 SGDLS and CDR2 YYNGEE. As DNA, the CDR3 is TGTGCCAGCAGCGGCCATCAGGGAAGTTTGTCAGATACGCAGTATTTT. It encodes CASSGHQGSLSDTQYF.